The 10 T cell receptor beta chains below come from one sample, sequenced in a study of blood T cell repertoires in COVID-19. Some clones are missing from TCRdb's copy, which holds only in-frame ones; the method was immunoSEQ multiplex PCR. The sample holds about 270,000 clones; around 90% are singletons and the top ten take around 1%. What was sequenced was PBMCs or T cells enriched from blood (not recorded which). The receptors shown here come from a woman younger than 45 who had recovered from COVID-19.

This rearrangement joins TRBV4-3 to TRBJ2-3, with D possibly matching TRBD1 (5 bases). CDR3 size: 12 residues. V was trimmed by 3 bases and J by 6 bases, leaving 7 bases between them. Germline V gene sequence: CDR1 LGHNA, CDR2 YSLEER. The CDR3 DNA reads TGCGCCAGCAGCCACCCAGGGGATACGCAGTATTTT. It codes for CASSHPGDTQYF.

V gene TRBV27 combines with J gene TRBJ1-1; D possibly corresponds to TRBD1 (5 bases). Trimming pared 2 bases from V and 8 bases from J, leaving 12 bases between. The germline CDR1 and CDR2 sequences are MNHEY and SMNVEV (reference sequence). The CDR3 is 13 amino acids. CDR3 protein: CASSLVGGWEAFF. As DNA, the CDR3 is TGTGCCAGCAGTTTAGTTGGGGGGTGGGAAGCTTTCTTT.

The CDR3 DNA sequence: TGTGCCAGCAGTTATCCGGGACAGGGTATAGCAGGGCCCCAGCATTTT. Translation: CASSYPGQGIAGPQHF. This sequence joins TRBV6-2 or TRBV6-3 and TRBJ1-5; 9 bases align to TRBD1. The germline gives CDR1 MNHEY, CDR2 SVGEGT. CDR3 length: 16 amino acids. V shed 3 bases and J 9 bases; nucleotides not matched to a gene: 12.

This clone appeared once. The rearrangement joins TRBV6-2 or TRBV6-3 to TRBJ2-3, with a weak D call TRBD1 (5 bases). The germline V gene has CDR1 MNHEY and CDR2 SVGEGT. This CDR3 is built from 15 residues. The V gene lost 0 bases and the J gene lost 6 bases, with 13 bases spanning the gap. The CDR3 DNA is TGTGCCAGCAGTTACTCAACAGGTGGGTCGGATACGCAGTATTTT. Protein sequence: CASSYSTGGSDTQYF.

There are a few counts of this clone. V gene TRBV4-1 combines with J gene TRBJ1-3; a possible D gene is TRBD1 (5 bases). The germline V gene encodes CDR1 MGHRA and CDR2 YSYEKL. Trimming stripped 1 base from V and 0 bases from J, with 10 bases between. CDR3 length: 16 residues. The CDR3 spells CASSQGQGGSGNTIYF. The CDR3, as DNA: TGCGCCAGCAGCCAAGGGCAGGGCGGCTCTGGAAACACCATATATTTT.

This sequence joins TRBV7-8 and TRBJ1-4; 8 nucleotides align to TRBD1. The CDR3 consists of 15 residues. The V and J ends lost 0 bases and 8 bases, in that order; junction bases with no gene match: 5. Per the germline V gene, CDR1 is SGHVS and CDR2 is FQNEAQ. CDR3 protein: CASSLALQGAEKLFF. The DNA for the CDR3 is TGTGCCAGCAGCTTAGCGCTTCAGGGGGCCGAAAAACTGTTTTTT.

The chain couples TRBV7-2 to TRBJ2-1; 7 bases align to TRBD1. Per germline, CDR1 SGHTA and CDR2 FQGNSA. There are 13 residues in the CDR3. The J segment lost 5 bases and the V segment lost 5 bases, leaving 3 bases of the junction unmatched. The CDR3 DNA is TGTGCCAGCAGCCCGGGGACAGACAATGAGCAGTTCTTC. Amino acids: CASSPGTDNEQFF.

The chain employs TRBV10-2 and TRBJ2-3; 12 bases fit TRBD2. This CDR3 has 18 residues. J lost 0 bases, V lost 6 bases, and 10 bases had no gene match. Germline CDR1 WSHSY, CDR2 SAAADI. The CDR3 reads CASRLAGGRFSSTDTQYF. CDR3 DNA: TGCGCCAGCAGACTAGCGGGAGGCCGATTCTCTAGCACAGATACGCAGTATTTT.

CDR3 protein: CASSTFGGYTF. The CDR3 nucleotides read TGTGCCAGTAGTACCTTTGGCGGCTACACCTTC. The chain joins TRBV19 to TRBJ1-2; D is unresolved. The V end lost 4 bases, the J end lost 8 bases, and 8 bases lay between the germline ends. Germline V gene sequence: CDR1 LNHDA, CDR2 SQIVND (reference sequence). There are 11 residues in the CDR3.

As DNA, the CDR3 is TGTGCCAGCAGCCTCCTTAAAGGAGAATTCGGCGCAGATACGCAGTATTTT. Its protein is CASSLLKGEFGADTQYF. This chain links TRBV11-2 with TRBJ2-3, with D uncertain. CDR1 SGHAT and CDR2 FQNNGV come from the germline V gene. V was pared by 5 bases and J by 4 bases, with 22 bases between. CDR3 length equals 17 residues.